One T cell receptor (beta chain) is described in this entry. This specimen comes from a study of cytomegalovirus exposure and HLA in healthy donors. Likely unrecorded immune exposures existed in these nominally healthy donors. V was pared by 0 bases and J by 6 bases, with 13 bases between. Germline CDR1 reads SGHRS; CDR2 reads YFSETQ. There are 14 residues in the CDR3. The PCR employed 60 Vbeta primers together with 13 Jbeta primers. TCRdb keeps only in-frame clones here, not all; method: immunoSEQ multiplex PCR. The listing contains about 130,000 clones. Sequenced input: PBMCs. This receptor was taken from a man in his late teens or twenties in good health and CMV-seronegative. The chain uses TRBV5-1 and TRBJ2-7; D gene unclear. The CDR3 DNA is TGCGCCAGCAGCTTGGAGATCTCCGCGTCCGAGCAGTACTTC. Amino acid sequence: CASSLEISASEQYF.